The 9 T cell receptor beta chains reported below all come from one sample, sequenced in a study of breast tumors, draining lymph nodes, adjacent tissues. The lymph nodes were axillary draining lymph nodes from breast cancer patients. TCRdb reprocessed the multiplex PCR reads with MiXCR, giving one entry per CDR3 protein. Here the sample spans some 250,000 distinct CDR3 sequences, less than 40% being singletons. The sequenced material came from axillary lymph node tissue. The receptor set was obtained from a female donor with breast cancer. Some clones in this sample may be carry-over from other donors' samples.

In this sample, this clonotype turned up once. The CDR3 does not close with the conserved phenylalanine or tryptophan, likely indicating a read error. This sequence joins TRBV30 and TRBJ2-1, with D possibly matching TRBD2 (5 bases). This CDR3 has 16 amino acids. Germline-derived CDR1 and CDR2 are GTSNPN and SVGIG (reference sequence). The V and J ends lost 2 bases and 0 bases respectively, with 14 bases between them. The CDR3 spells CAWSRLGADSYNEQFL. In nucleotides, the CDR3 is TGTGCCTGGAGTAGGTTGGGAGCGGACTCCTACAATGAGCAGTTCCTC.

The chain has TRBV27 and TRBJ2-1, with no clear D. V shed 5 bases and J shed 0 bases, with 14 bases lying between them. The CDR3 runs 16 residues. Germline V gene lookup returns CDR1 MNHEY and CDR2 SMNVEV (reference sequence). CDR3 region: CASSSLDSSSYNEQFF. CDR3 bases: TGTGCCAGCAGTAGCCTCGACTCGAGCTCCTACAATGAGCAGTTCTTC.

Concerning this clonotype: A junction end diverges from the germline sequence, so it may reflect a read error. This sequence joins TRBV20-1 and TRBJ1-1; 8 bases align to TRBD1. This CDR3 has 14 amino acids. Germline V lookup: CDR1 DFQATT, CDR2 SNEGSKA (reference sequence). The DNA of the CDR3 is TGCAGTGCCAGAGATTACCGGGACAGGAATAAAGCTTTCTTT. It specifies CSARDYRDRNKAFF.

The CDR3 is CSIRSPGHLDPAGGYTF. In nucleotides, the CDR3 is TGCAGCATTAGATCGCCAGGACACCTGGACCCGGCCGGTGGCTACACCTTC. The chain couples TRBV29-1 to TRBJ1-2, with TRBD1 as a possible D gene (5 bases). Looked up from germline, CDR1 is SQVTM and CDR2 is ANQGSEA. The CDR3 consists of 17 residues. The V gene lost 8 bases and the J gene lost 7 bases, with 32 bases spanning the gap.

This clonotype was seen repeatedly, ten times or more. The chain uses TRBV19 and TRBJ2-2; perhaps TRBD1 as D (5 bases). V shed 9 bases and J shed 2 bases, with 13 bases lying between them. Germline lookup yields CDR1 LNHDA and CDR2 SQIVND (reference sequence). The CDR3 spans 14 residues. CDR3 nucleotides: TGTGCCAGCAACAGGCGATCAAACACCGGGGAGCTGTTTTTT. Translated, it gives CASNRRSNTGELFF.

This clonotype was picked up many times. This chain uses TRBV7-3 with TRBJ2-5; 7 nucleotides line up with TRBD2. This CDR3 contains 13 residues. With V trimmed by 4 bases and J by 14 bases, 13 bases remained unmatched. CDR1 is SGHTA, CDR2 FQGTGA, per germline. CDR3 sequence reads: CASSSGPREKAYF. The DNA for the CDR3 is TGTGCCAGCAGCTCAGGCCCGCGGGAGAAAGCTTACTTC.

Points on this clonotype: A clone one base away is much larger, so this may be a read error. The J gene is TRBJ1-3, the V gene TRBV12-3 or TRBV12-4; 7 bases fit TRBD1. The V and J ends lost 0 bases and 1 base, in that order; junction bases with no gene match: 3. CDR3 length: 16 amino acids. CDR3 sequence reads: CASSLAGRGSGNTIYF. The CDR3 nucleotides are TGTGCCAGCAGTTTAGCCGGCAGGGGGTCTGGAAACACCATATATTTT.

This rearrangement joins TRBV29-1 to TRBJ1-1; D is ambiguous. Looked up from germline, CDR1 is SQVTM and CDR2 is ANQGSEA. Deletions cut 7 bases from V and 7 bases from J, with 19 bases between. This CDR3 has 13 residues. CDR3 protein: CSAYMPLQDEAFF. In DNA form, the CDR3 reads TGCAGCGCTTACATGCCTCTCCAGGATGAAGCTTTCTTT.

This clonotype was recorded once. The chain couples TRBV12-3 or TRBV12-4 to TRBJ1-1; perhaps TRBD1 as D (6 bases). Trimming cost V 9 bases and J 5 bases, with 16 bases left between them. The CDR3 runs to 13 residues. The CDR3 nucleotides read TGTGCCAGTGGCCCTACAGGGTTTACTGAAGCTTTCTTT. Its translation is CASGPTGFTEAFF.